This T cell receptor beta chain stems from a study of beta chain features in type 1 diabetes. Whole-study context: The study found patients and healthy donors alike in age, gender and cell yields.

CDR1 and CDR2 from the germline V gene are SGDLS and YYNGEE. The CDR3 runs 13 residues. Between the trimmed V and J ends, which lost 0 bases and 8 bases, there was a span of 6 bases. Study-level findings and limits: More deletions and fewer insertions at VDJ junctions were seen in type 1 diabetes patients. Type 1 diabetes patients showed a moderate but significant shortening of TCRB CDR3s in all four CD4+ subsets.

Turning to this clone: Its target is unknown.

One heparinised blood draw, averaging about 100 mL, came from each donor. CD4+ naive, central memory, regulatory and stem cell-like memory subsets were isolated by sorting on CD45RO/CCR7/CD25/CD127/CD95/CD27. The entirety of the isolated RNA underwent reverse transcription, so expressed TCRB transcripts were sequenced. This table comes from immunoSEQ multiplex PCR, and its TCRdb copy is limited to in-frame clones, with some not included. This sample has approximately 150,000 clones, with approximately 13% found just once. V and J are TRBV9 and TRBJ1-6, with D uncertain. The source is a man younger than 35 with type 1 diabetes. The sample consisted of central memory CD4+ T cells from blood. This CDR3 reads CASSVDLYSPLHF. The CDR3 nucleotides read TGTGCCAGCAGCGTAGATCTCTATTCACCCCTCCACTTT.